This TCR beta chain originates from a study of OX40 agonist ivuxolimab in advanced cancers. Study-level points and caveats: Among the least clonally expanded were partial responders at 0.1-3.0 mg/kg.

TCRdb's copy holds only in-frame clones and misses some; the assay was immunoSEQ multiplex PCR. The sample includes 55,000 to 65,000 clones, about 88% of them seen just once. Per the germline V gene, CDR1 is SGHTA and CDR2 is FQGNSA. Deletions cut 0 bases from V and 8 bases from J, with 16 bases between. This CDR3 is built from 15 residues. Comments on this clone: Its antigen is unidentified.

The V and J genes are TRBV7-2 and TRBJ1-2; weak D call: TRBD1 (6 bases). The clonotype originates from an adult with an advanced solid tumor such as melanoma, head and neck, liver or kidney cancer. The sample was CD4+ or CD8+ T cells sorted from blood, taken in a trial of the OX40 agonist ivuxolimab. The CDR3 is CASSLAWDPGGGYTF. The DNA of the CDR3 is TGTGCCAGCAGCTTAGCTTGGGACCCTGGGGGCGGCTACACCTTC.